This entry is about one TCR beta chain. Its binding antigen is unknown. No qualities accompany the bases; no much larger clone lies one base away. The immunoSEQ Assay, a bias-controlled multiplex PCR, was used to amplify TCRbeta CDR3 regions from genomic DNA. The source study handled its data this way. The number of nucleated cells in each sample was estimated from the amplification of reference gene primers within the assay. To quantify the absolute abundance of each unique TCRbeta CDR3 rearrangement, sequence reads were collapsed and filtered. For each sample, productive Simpson clonality was calculated as the square root of Simpson's diversity index across productive rearrangements. Held by TCRdb, this immuneACCESS table contains in-frame sequences only and omits some clones. Under half of the omission traces to an unresolved V gene where checked; the cause of the rest is unknown. V, J and clone size are those of that table, while D and trimming were read from the DNA. The sample table shows some 220,000 clones, and around 81% are seen once. Of the sample, around 7.7% falls within the top ten clones.

The source of the sample is a study of blood T cell repertoires in COVID-19 (dated by TCRdb to 2020 to 2022). Some background on the complete study: The collaborator samples originated in the United States, Italy and Spain and spanned the acute and convalescent phases of COVID-19. The prospective study material was composed of cDNA or gDNA derived from T cells, B-cell-depleted T cells, or PBMCs. The dataset comprised deeply sampled blood TCRbeta repertoires from subjects exposed to, actively infected with, or recovered from COVID-19. The repertoires were made available in a free public database intended to serve as a resource for research on the immune response to SARS-CoV-2. The samples were drawn from two sources: the first 160 participants of the ongoing ImmuneRACE study, and about 1,300 subjects contributed by 6 global collaborators. The sample metadata nearly always contained a de-identified subject ID, COVID-19 status, age in years and sex. Where HLA class I and class II types were available, the types were taken from metadata supplied by the sample provider, not from assay-based typing. Beyond this particular receptor, the publication reports: The quantity of clinical and demographic metadata differed by source and by participant and was supplied without curation.

Collaborating institutions collected whole blood in K2EDTA tubes following their own protocols. For TCRbeta analysis, collaborator samples were shipped as frozen whole blood, as isolated PBMCs, or as DNA extracted from either sample type. Clipping removes 0 bases from V and 6 bases from J, with 5 as the unmatched junction base count. Including cysteine and phenylalanine, the CDR3 has 14 amino acids. Solely the CDR3 DNA is kept, with 42 bases framed from the first base. The germline V gene specifies KGHSH as CDR1 and LQKENI as CDR2. The receptor was isolated from a woman in her 70s with acute or convalescent COVID-19. The specimen was peripheral blood. The chain was built from TRBV18 and TRBJ2-7; 7 nucleotides in the junction match TRBD1. In nucleotide form, the sequence is TGTGCCAGCTCACCACCGGCAGGGACAGTCGAGCAGTACTTC. It encodes CASSPPAGTVEQYF.